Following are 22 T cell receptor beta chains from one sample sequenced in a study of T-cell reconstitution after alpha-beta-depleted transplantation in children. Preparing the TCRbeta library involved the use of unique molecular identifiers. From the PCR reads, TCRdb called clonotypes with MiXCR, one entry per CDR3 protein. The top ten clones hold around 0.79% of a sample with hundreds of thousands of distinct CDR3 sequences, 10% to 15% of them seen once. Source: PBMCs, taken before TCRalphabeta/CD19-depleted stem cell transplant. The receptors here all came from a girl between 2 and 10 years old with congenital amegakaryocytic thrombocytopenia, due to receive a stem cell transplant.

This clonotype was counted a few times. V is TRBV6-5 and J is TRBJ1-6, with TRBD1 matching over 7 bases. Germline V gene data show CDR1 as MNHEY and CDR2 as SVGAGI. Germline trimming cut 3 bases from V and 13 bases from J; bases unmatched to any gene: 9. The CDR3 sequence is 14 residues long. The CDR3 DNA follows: TGTGCCAGCAGTTATGGGACAGCCGCTGCGCCCCTCCACTTT. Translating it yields CASSYGTAAAPLHF.

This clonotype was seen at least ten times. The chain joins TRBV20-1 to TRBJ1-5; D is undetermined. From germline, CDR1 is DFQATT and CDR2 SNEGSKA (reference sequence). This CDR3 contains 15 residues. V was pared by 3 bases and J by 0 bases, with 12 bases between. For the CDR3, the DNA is TGCAGTGCTAGCGGCGGATTGGGTAGCAATCAGCCCCAGCATTTT. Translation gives CSASGGLGSNQPQHF.

CDR3 in DNA: TGTGCCAGCAGTTTACGACTAGCGGGAAGGACCTCATACGAGCAGTACTTC. Its protein is CASSLRLAGRTSYEQYF. V is TRBV28 and J is TRBJ2-7; 11 bases are shared with TRBD2. The germline V gene has CDR1 MDHEN and CDR2 SYDVKM. The CDR3 has 17 residues. With V trimmed by 2 bases and J by 4 bases, 10 bases remained unmatched.

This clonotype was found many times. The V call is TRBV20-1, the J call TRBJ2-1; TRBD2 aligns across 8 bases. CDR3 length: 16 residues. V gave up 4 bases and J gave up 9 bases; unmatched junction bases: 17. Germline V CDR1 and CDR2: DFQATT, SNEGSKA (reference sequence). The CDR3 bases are TGCAGTGCTACCGACTTCAACCGGGAGGGCCCTGTTGAGCAGTTCTTC. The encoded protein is CSATDFNREGPVEQFF.

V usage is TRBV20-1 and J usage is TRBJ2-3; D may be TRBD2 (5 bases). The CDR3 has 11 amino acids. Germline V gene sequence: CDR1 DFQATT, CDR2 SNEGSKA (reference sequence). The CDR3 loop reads CRVGDTDTQYF. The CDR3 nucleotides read TGCAGAGTCGGGGACACAGATACGCAGTATTTT.

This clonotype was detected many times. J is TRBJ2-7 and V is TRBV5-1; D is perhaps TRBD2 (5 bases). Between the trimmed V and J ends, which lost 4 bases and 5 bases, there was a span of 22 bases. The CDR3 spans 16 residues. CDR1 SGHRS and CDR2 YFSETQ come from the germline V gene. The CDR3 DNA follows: TGCGCCAGCAGCCCTCACGGGCGGGCCGGCGTGGACGAGCAGTACTTC. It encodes CASSPHGRAGVDEQYF.

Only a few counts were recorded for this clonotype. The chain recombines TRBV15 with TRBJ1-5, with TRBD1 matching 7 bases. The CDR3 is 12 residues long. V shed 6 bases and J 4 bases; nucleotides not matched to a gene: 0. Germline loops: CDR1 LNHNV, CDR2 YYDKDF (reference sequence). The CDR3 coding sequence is TGTGCCACCAGGGACAGGAATCAGCCCCAGCATTTT. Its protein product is CATRDRNQPQHF.

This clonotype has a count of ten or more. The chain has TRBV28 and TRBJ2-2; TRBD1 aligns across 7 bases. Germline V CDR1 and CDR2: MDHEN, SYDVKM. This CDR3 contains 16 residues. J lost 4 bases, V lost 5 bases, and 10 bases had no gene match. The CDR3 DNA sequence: TGTGCCAGCAGTGCCCTATCCCGACAGGGCACCGGGGAGCTGTTTTTT. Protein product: CASSALSRQGTGELFF.

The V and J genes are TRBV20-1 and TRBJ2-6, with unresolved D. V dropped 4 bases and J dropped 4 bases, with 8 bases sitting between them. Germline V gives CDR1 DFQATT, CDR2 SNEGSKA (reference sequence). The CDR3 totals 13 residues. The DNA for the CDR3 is TGCAGTGCTAACCTGGGGGGGGCCAACGTCCTGACTTTC. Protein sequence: CSANLGGANVLTF.

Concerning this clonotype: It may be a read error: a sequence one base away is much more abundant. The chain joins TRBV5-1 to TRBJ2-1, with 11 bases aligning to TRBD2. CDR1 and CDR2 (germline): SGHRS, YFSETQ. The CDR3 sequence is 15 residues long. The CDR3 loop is CASRGTSGRNNEQLF. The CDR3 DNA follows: TGCGCCAGCAGGGGGACTAGCGGAAGAAACAATGAGCAGCTCTTC.

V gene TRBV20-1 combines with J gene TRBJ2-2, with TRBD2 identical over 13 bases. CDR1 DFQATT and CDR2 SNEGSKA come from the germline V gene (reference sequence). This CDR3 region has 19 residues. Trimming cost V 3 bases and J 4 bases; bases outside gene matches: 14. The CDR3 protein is CSARGGVGLAGVSTGELFF. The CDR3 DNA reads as TGCAGTGCTAGGGGAGGGGTCGGACTAGCGGGAGTGTCCACCGGGGAGCTGTTTTTT.

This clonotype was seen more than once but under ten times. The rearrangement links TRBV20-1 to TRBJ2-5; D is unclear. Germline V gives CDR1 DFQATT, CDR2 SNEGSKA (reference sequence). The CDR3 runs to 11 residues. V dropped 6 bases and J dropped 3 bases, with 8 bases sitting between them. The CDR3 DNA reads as TGCAGTGCAAGGACGGAAGAGACCCAGTACTTC. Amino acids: CSARTEETQYF.

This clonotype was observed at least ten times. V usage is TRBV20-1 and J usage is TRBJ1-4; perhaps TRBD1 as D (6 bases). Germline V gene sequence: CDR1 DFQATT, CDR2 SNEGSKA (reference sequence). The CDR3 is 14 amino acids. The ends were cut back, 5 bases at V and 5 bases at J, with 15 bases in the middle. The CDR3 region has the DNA TGCAGTGCTTCCGGAGGGGGGCACAATGAAAAACTGTTTTTT. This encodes CSASGGGHNEKLFF.

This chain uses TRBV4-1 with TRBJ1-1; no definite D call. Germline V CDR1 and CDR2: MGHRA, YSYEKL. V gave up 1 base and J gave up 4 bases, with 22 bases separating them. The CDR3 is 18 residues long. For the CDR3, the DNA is TGCGCCAGCAGCCAAGGACGGCAGATTTTAGGCAGGAGCACTGAAGCTTTCTTT. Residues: CASSQGRQILGRSTEAFF.

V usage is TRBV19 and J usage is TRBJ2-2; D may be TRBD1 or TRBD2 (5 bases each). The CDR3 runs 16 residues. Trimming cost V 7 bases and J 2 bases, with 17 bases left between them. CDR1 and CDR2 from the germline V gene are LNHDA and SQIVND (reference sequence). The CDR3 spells CASIKVTGTNTGELFF. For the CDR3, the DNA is TGTGCCAGTATTAAAGTTACCGGGACCAACACCGGGGAGCTGTTTTTT.

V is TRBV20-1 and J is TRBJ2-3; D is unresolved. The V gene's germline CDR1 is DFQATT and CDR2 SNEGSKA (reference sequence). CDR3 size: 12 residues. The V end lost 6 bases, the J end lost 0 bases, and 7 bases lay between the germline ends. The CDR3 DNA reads TGCAGTGCGATCGAAAGCACAGATACGCAGTATTTT. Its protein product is CSAIESTDTQYF.

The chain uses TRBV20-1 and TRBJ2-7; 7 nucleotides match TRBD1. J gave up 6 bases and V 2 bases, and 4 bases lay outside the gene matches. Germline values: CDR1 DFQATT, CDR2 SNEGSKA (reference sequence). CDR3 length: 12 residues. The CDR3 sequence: CSARREGAEQYF. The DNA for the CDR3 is TGCAGTGCTAGACGAGAGGGGGCCGAGCAGTACTTC.

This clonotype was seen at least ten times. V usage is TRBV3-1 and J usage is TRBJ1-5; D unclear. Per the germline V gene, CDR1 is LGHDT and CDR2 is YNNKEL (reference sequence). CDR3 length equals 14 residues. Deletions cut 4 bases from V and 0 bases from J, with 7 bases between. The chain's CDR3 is CASSPAGSNQPQHF. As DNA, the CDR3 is TGTGCCAGCAGCCCTGCAGGTAGCAATCAGCCCCAGCATTTT.

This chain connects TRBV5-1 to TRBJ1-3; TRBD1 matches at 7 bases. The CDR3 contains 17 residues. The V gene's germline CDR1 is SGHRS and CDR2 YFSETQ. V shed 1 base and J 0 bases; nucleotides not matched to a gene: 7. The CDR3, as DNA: TGCGCCAGCAGCTTGATGGGACAGACTGACTCTGGAAACACCATATATTTT. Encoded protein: CASSLMGQTDSGNTIYF.

The CDR3, as DNA: TGTGCCACCAGCCTACGACAGGGTCACGGGGAGCTGTTTTTT. Translating gives CATSLRQGHGELFF. The chain recombines TRBV15 with TRBJ2-2; 7 bases align to TRBD1. Per the germline V gene, CDR1 is LNHNV and CDR2 is YYDKDF (reference sequence). Germline trimming cut 5 bases from V and 7 bases from J; bases unmatched to any gene: 7. The CDR3 length is 14 residues. Full variable domain (remainder filled in from reference TRBV15 and TRBJ2-2): DAMVIQNPRYQVTQFGKPVTLSCSQTLNHNVMYWYQQKSSQAPKLLFHYYDKDFNNEADTPDNFQSRRPNTSFCFLDIRSPGLGDTAMYLCATSLRQGHGELFFGEGSRLTVL.

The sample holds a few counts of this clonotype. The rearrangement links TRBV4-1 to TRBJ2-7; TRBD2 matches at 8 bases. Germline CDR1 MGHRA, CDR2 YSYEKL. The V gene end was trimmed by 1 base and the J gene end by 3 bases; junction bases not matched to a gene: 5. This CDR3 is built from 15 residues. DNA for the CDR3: TGCGCCAGCAGCCAAGGGGCTACTAGCGGCTACGAGCAGTACTTC. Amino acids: CASSQGATSGYEQYF.

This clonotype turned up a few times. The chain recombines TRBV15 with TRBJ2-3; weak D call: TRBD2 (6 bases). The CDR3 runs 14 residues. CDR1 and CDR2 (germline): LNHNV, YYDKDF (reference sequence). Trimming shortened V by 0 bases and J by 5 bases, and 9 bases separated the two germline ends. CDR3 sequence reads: CATSRDTGVDTQYF. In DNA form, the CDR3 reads TGTGCCACCAGCAGAGATACGGGGGTAGATACGCAGTATTTT. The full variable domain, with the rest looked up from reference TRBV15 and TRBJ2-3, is DAMVIQNPRYQVTQFGKPVTLSCSQTLNHNVMYWYQQKSSQAPKLLFHYYDKDFNNEADTPDNFQSRRPNTSFCFLDIRSPGLGDTAMYLCATSRDTGVDTQYFGPGTRLTVL.